The 23 T cell receptor beta chains below all came from one sample that was sequenced in a study of T cell responses to AZD1222 COVID-19 vaccine. Method: immunoSEQ multiplex PCR; TCRdb's copy keeps in-frame clones and lacks some. The data contain 100,000 to 150,000 clones, 90% of them singletons. Specimen: peripheral blood, collected on day 0 of MenACWY control vaccination. All receptors derive from an adult in good health.

This chain uses TRBV29-1 with TRBJ2-3, with 9 bases identical to TRBD2. From germline, CDR1 is SQVTM and CDR2 ANQGSEA. The V and J ends lost 0 bases and 6 bases, in that order; junction bases with no gene match: 7. The CDR3 extends over 15 amino acids. The CDR3 DNA sequence: TGCAGCGTTGAAGAGGGTAGCGGGAGTCTGGATACGCAGTATTTT. This encodes CSVEEGSGSLDTQYF.

The chain employs TRBV18 and TRBJ2-6; TRBD1 aligns across 9 bases. The J segment lost 0 bases and the V segment lost 3 bases, leaving 12 bases of the junction unmatched. Germline V lookup: CDR1 KGHSH, CDR2 LQKENI. This CDR3 has 20 residues. CDR3 sequence reads: CASSPSGQGMGNSGANVLTF. The DNA of the CDR3 is TGTGCCAGCTCACCCTCGGGACAGGGTATGGGAAACTCTGGGGCCAACGTCCTGACTTTC.

The chain couples TRBV7-9 to TRBJ2-3; perhaps TRBD2 as D (7 bases). Between the trimmed V and J ends, which lost 3 bases and 2 bases, there was a span of 15 bases. The CDR3 has 16 residues. Germline-derived CDR1 and CDR2 are SEHNR and FQNEAQ (reference sequence). The CDR3 is CASSFAGRGYTDTQYF. CDR3 nucleotides: TGTGCCAGCAGCTTTGCGGGGAGGGGGTACACAGATACGCAGTATTTT.

The chain links TRBV12-3 or TRBV12-4 to TRBJ1-6, with 8 positions matching TRBD1. The trim removed 6 bases at V and 11 bases at J, leaving 6 bases unmatched. The CDR3 spans 13 residues. CDR3 sequence: CASSGTGSPPLHF. The CDR3 DNA reads as TGTGCCAGCAGCGGGACAGGATCCCCACCCCTCCACTTT.

V usage is TRBV30 and J usage is TRBJ2-5, with 8 bases matching TRBD1. Losses at the gene ends were 3 bases for V and 3 bases for J; bases not matched to a gene: 9. This CDR3 has 15 residues. Germline loops: CDR1 GTSNPN, CDR2 SVGIG (reference sequence). The CDR3 region is CAWSIDRGPKETQYF. The CDR3 DNA follows: TGTGCCTGGAGCATCGACAGGGGACCTAAAGAGACCCAGTACTTC.

This chain joins TRBV11-2 and TRBJ2-7; D may be TRBD2 (6 bases). Germline CDR1 SGHAT, CDR2 FQNNGV. The CDR3 length is 15 residues. The V end lost 6 bases, the J end lost 5 bases, and 20 bases lay between the germline ends. CDR3 nucleotides: TGTGCCAGCAGGTACCCTTGGAGGGGAGTCAACGAGCAGTACTTC. It yields the protein CASRYPWRGVNEQYF.

This chain links TRBV6-2 or TRBV6-3 with TRBJ1-5; D unresolved. Trimming took off 2 bases at V and 7 bases at J, with 9 bases between the two ends. The CDR3 has 13 residues. Germline V gene data show CDR1 as MNHEY and CDR2 as SVGEGT. CDR3 protein: CASSYAPQQPQHF. The CDR3 region has the DNA TGTGCCAGCAGTTACGCCCCACAACAGCCCCAGCATTTT.

This sequence joins TRBV30 and TRBJ1-4; D unresolved. This CDR3 contains 14 residues. Germline V lookup: CDR1 GTSNPN, CDR2 SVGIG (reference sequence). V gave up 1 base and J gave up 6 bases, with 12 bases separating them. CDR3 protein: CAWSGTGGDEKLFF. The CDR3 DNA follows: TGTGCCTGGAGTGGGACGGGTGGGGATGAAAAACTGTTTTTT.

The CDR3 coding sequence is TGTGCCAGTAGTAAGCAGATAGGATCAACTAATGAAAAACTGTTTTTT. Encoded protein: CASSKQIGSTNEKLFF. This chain links TRBV19 with TRBJ1-4; D is uncertain. The V gene's germline CDR1 is LNHDA and CDR2 SQIVND (reference sequence). With 4 bases removed from V and 0 bases from J, the gap between germline ends came to 12 bases. This CDR3 spans 16 amino acids.

The chain employs TRBV7-2 and TRBJ2-3, with 9 positions matching TRBD2. The J segment lost 4 bases and the V segment lost 2 bases, leaving 10 bases of the junction unmatched. Germline CDR1 reads SGHTA; CDR2 reads FQGNSA. The CDR3 is 17 residues long. This CDR3 is CASSLLASGAVADTQYF. The CDR3 coding sequence is TGTGCCAGCAGCTTATTGGCTAGCGGGGCAGTTGCAGATACGCAGTATTTT.

The chain links TRBV21-1 to TRBJ2-1; the table's D call of TRBD1 was not tested on the DNA. TRBV21-1 is listed as a pseudogene. CDR3 length equals 19 residues. As DNA, the CDR3 is TGTGCCAGCAGCCACTCTGGAGACAGGAGCTACCTAACCTACAATGAGCAGTTCTTC. Protein sequence: CASSHSGDRSYLTYNEQFF.

This clone was detected only a few times. This rearrangement joins TRBV27 to TRBJ2-3; 8 bases agree with TRBD2. This CDR3 is 18 amino acids long. Germline CDR1 MNHEY, CDR2 SMNVEV (reference sequence). V dropped 0 bases and J dropped 3; count of bases not matched to a gene: 11. The CDR3, as DNA: TGTGCCAGCAGTTTATCGTCGCTGCGGGAGGCCCTTACAGATACGCAGTATTTT. Translating gives CASSLSSLREALTDTQYF.

This chain joins TRBV3-1 (or the pseudogene TRBV3-2) and TRBJ1-4, with TRBD1 as a possible D gene (5 bases). CDR3 length: 15 residues. Germline loops: CDR1 LGHDT, CDR2 YNNKEL (reference sequence). V shed 4 bases and J shed 4 bases, with 13 bases lying between them. CDR3 in amino acids: CASSPRDGRNEKLFF. CDR3 nucleotide sequence: TGTGCCAGCAGCCCGCGGGACGGACGTAATGAAAAACTGTTTTTT.

The V gene is TRBV5-5, the J gene TRBJ1-5; TRBD1 is a possible D gene (5 bases). Germline CDR1 is SGHKS and CDR2 is YYEKEE (reference sequence). The CDR3 consists of 17 residues. V was clipped by 5 bases and J by 5 bases, with 23 bases between them. The CDR3 DNA sequence: TGTGCCAGCAGGTACGATAACCGGGACGGGGAAGATCAGCCCCAGCATTTT. Amino acid sequence: CASRYDNRDGEDQPQHF. The full variable domain, rest sourced from reference TRBV5-5 and TRBJ1-5, is DAGVTQSPTHLIKTRGQQVTLRCSPISGHKSVSWYQQVLGQGPQFIFQYYEKEERGRGNFPDRFSARQFPNYSSELNVNALLLGDSALYLCASRYDNRDGEDQPQHFGDGTRLSIL.

This chain links TRBV5-6 with TRBJ1-5, with D maybe TRBD1 (5 bases). The CDR3 has 14 amino acids. V was shortened by 4 bases and J by 5 bases, with 13 bases between the two germline ends. Germline V gene lookup returns CDR1 SGHDT and CDR2 YYEEEE. This chain's CDR3 is CASSLQESYQPQHF. The CDR3 region has the DNA TGTGCCAGCAGCCTACAGGAGTCCTATCAGCCCCAGCATTTT.

The gene calls are TRBV11-2 and TRBJ1-6; no clear D. The CDR3 sequence is 14 residues long. Germline loops: CDR1 SGHAT, CDR2 FQNNGV. Trimming stripped 0 bases from V and 6 bases from J, with 6 bases between. As DNA, the CDR3 is TGTGCCAGCAGCTTAGACGGGTTTAATTCACCCCTCCACTTT. Its translation is CASSLDGFNSPLHF.

The chain is built from TRBV11-3 and TRBJ1-1, with a tentative D call TRBD1 (6 bases). CDR1 is SGHNT, CDR2 YENEEA, per germline. CDR3 length: 15 residues. V lost 0 bases and J lost 4, with 12 bases in between. The CDR3, as DNA: TGTGCCAGCAGCTTAGATTCGGGGGCGAGCACTGAAGCTTTCTTT. It codes for CASSLDSGASTEAFF. The complete variable domain, with remaining parts taken from reference TRBV11-3 and TRBJ1-1, reads EAGVVQSPRYKIIEKKQPVAFWCNPISGHNTLYWYLQNLGQGPELLIRYENEEAVDDSQLPKDRFSAERLKGVDSTLKIQPAELGDSAVYLCASSLDSGASTEAFFGQGTRLTVV.

The chain couples TRBV28 to TRBJ1-4; D remains unclear. V was trimmed by 10 bases and J by 6 bases, leaving 15 bases between them. There are 13 residues in the CDR3. The germline V gene encodes CDR1 MDHEN and CDR2 SYDVKM. The DNA for the CDR3 is TGTGCCACGTGGGCTTCGGGGTATGAAAAACTGTTTTTT. Translation gives CATWASGYEKLFF.

This chain connects TRBV5-8 to TRBJ1-1; perhaps TRBD1 as D (6 bases). The CDR3 length is 16 residues. CDR1 is SGHTS and CDR2 is YDEGEE in the germline V gene. Trimming shortened V by 0 bases and J by 4 bases, and 16 bases separated the two germline ends. In DNA, the CDR3 is TGTGCCAGCAGCTTGGCTCTGGGGGCGGTAGGCACTGAAGCTTTCTTT. Encoded protein: CASSLALGAVGTEAFF.

This sequence joins TRBV5-1 and TRBJ2-7; 7 bases map to TRBD2. The CDR3 contains 19 residues. Germline CDR1 SGHRS, CDR2 YFSETQ. Trimming cost V 0 bases and J 7 bases; bases outside gene matches: 22. The CDR3 coding sequence is TGCGCCAGCAGCTTGGGTATAGCGGGTTATATGGCGAGTTCTTTTGAGCAGTACTTC. Protein sequence: CASSLGIAGYMASSFEQYF.

The V and J genes are TRBV10-2 and TRBJ1-5, with TRBD1 matching 9 bases. CDR1 and CDR2 (germline): WSHSY, SAAADI. The CDR3 is 15 amino acids. With 3 bases clipped from V and 8 bases from J, the junction kept 8 bases outside the gene matches. The CDR3 loop reads CASSEQGATGEPQHF. The CDR3 nucleotides read TGCGCCAGCAGTGAACAGGGGGCGACCGGAGAGCCCCAGCATTTT.

The chain recombines TRBV18 with TRBJ2-5; TRBD1 is a possible D gene (5 bases). The germline V gene has CDR1 KGHSH and CDR2 LQKENI. Trimming stripped 4 bases from V and 1 base from J, with 7 bases between. The CDR3 runs 13 residues. CDR3 residues: CASSRQTQETQYF. The DNA of the CDR3 is TGTGCCAGCTCACGACAGACCCAAGAGACCCAGTACTTC.

The rearrangement joins TRBV25-1 to TRBJ1-2; 8 bases are shared with TRBD1. With V trimmed by 2 bases and J by 4 bases, 12 bases remained unmatched. This CDR3 is 17 amino acids long. Germline values: CDR1 MGHDK, CDR2 SYGVNS. The CDR3 loop is CASSERGGRGRGYGYTF. CDR3 DNA sequence: TGTGCCAGCAGTGAAAGGGGGGGCAGGGGGCGCGGCTATGGCTACACCTTC.